This TCR beta chain was identified in a study of T cells in Graves' hyperthyroidism and ophthalmopathy. RNA transcripts yielded amplified TCR beta CDR3 regions. Researchers ran a first-round RT-PCR on the TCR CDR3 using the HTBI primer set. TCRdb independently ran MiXCR on the multiplex PCR reads; one entry per CDR3 protein. This sample has 500,000 or so distinct CDR3 sequences, with 15% to 20% found just once. The CDR3 contains 14 residues. The V segment lost 7 bases and the J segment 0 bases; nucleotides outside the gene matches: 5. The germline V gene encodes CDR1 SQVTM and CDR2 ANQGSEA. This clonotype was seen a few times.

The sequence derives from a woman younger than 45 with Graves' ophthalmopathy. The specimen sequenced was blood. V and J are TRBV29-1 and TRBJ2-7; TRBD2 matches at 11 bases. The chain's CDR3 is CSAGLAGPSYEQYF. CDR3 DNA: TGCAGCGCCGGACTAGCGGGTCCCTCCTACGAGCAGTACTTC.